The 27 T cell receptor beta chains below all came from one sample that was sequenced in a study of human T cells and chemical hapten exposure. TCRdb analysed the RACE reads with MiXCR anew, one entry per CDR3 protein. The repertoire holds 73,000 or so distinct CDR3 sequences, with around 8.8% as singletons. As for time point: patch test 2, 6 weeks after DPC sensitization. Treatment of the sample: therapeutic diphenylcyclopropenone sensitization with weekly scalp DPC. This sample comprised whole blood, obtained in connection with sensitization to the hapten diphenylcyclopropenone (DPC). The receptors were gathered from a woman between 50 and 59 years old with alopecia areata. Some clones in this sample may be carry-over from other donors' samples.

This clonotype was found many times. V and J are TRBV10-3 and TRBJ1-1; no clear D gene. The CDR3 is 11 residues long. The V gene lost 7 bases and the J gene lost 4 bases, with 7 bases spanning the gap. Germline V gives CDR1 ENHRY, CDR2 SYGVKD. CDR3 bases: TGTGCCATCAAACGGGGCACTGAAGCTTTCTTT. The encoded protein is CAIKRGTEAFF.

This clonotype was detected ten times or more. This chain uses TRBV6-5 with TRBJ2-7; D may be TRBD1 or TRBD2 (6 bases each). Trimming stripped 11 bases from V and 5 bases from J, with 13 bases between. The CDR3 runs to 11 residues. The germline V gene has CDR1 MNHEY and CDR2 SVGAGI. The CDR3 DNA reads TGTGCCGCGAGGGGGGCCCACGAGCAGTACTTC. It encodes CAARGAHEQYF.

The table lists this clonotype with many counts. The V call is TRBV6-2 or TRBV6-3, the J call TRBJ2-2, with no clear D. V shed 8 bases and J shed 0 bases, with 10 bases lying between them. The CDR3 runs 14 residues. Germline V gene data show CDR1 as MNHEY and CDR2 as SVGEGT. CDR3 bases: TGTGCCAGCGTCCGGCTTTCGAACACCGGGGAGCTGTTTTTT. This codes for CASVRLSNTGELFF.

This clonotype was seen a few times. This chain joins TRBV29-1 and TRBJ1-1; maybe TRBD1 (6 bases). The CDR3 runs 11 residues. From germline, CDR1 is SQVTM and CDR2 ANQGSEA. Trimming removed 8 bases from V and 8 bases from J, with 15 bases in between. DNA for the CDR3: TGCAGCTCCTGGGACCAGGGGGAAGCTTTCTTT. Its protein is CSSWDQGEAFF.

The CDR3 sequence: CASSQTPDTQYF. CDR3 coding DNA: TGTGCCAGCAGCCAAACTCCAGATACGCAGTATTTT. This sequence joins TRBV7-2 and TRBJ2-3; D unresolved. Germline-derived CDR1 and CDR2 are SGHTA and FQGNSA. Trimming took 5 bases from V and 4 from J, leaving 7 bases between them. The CDR3 sequence is 12 residues long.

In this sample, this clonotype turned up a few times. This chain connects TRBV6-6 to TRBJ2-7; TRBD1 matches 8 bases. V dropped 8 bases and J dropped 4; count of bases not matched to a gene: 10. The CDR3 is 14 amino acids. Germline V gene lookup returns CDR1 MNHNY and CDR2 SVGAGI (reference sequence). The CDR3 sequence is CASWPGQAVYEQYF. DNA of the CDR3: TGTGCCAGCTGGCCGGGACAGGCCGTTTACGAGCAGTACTTC.

This clonotype has a count of ten or more. The genes are TRBV11-2 and TRBJ1-1; tentative D call: TRBD1 (5 bases). Germline-derived CDR1 and CDR2 are SGHAT and FQNNGV. The V and J ends lost 0 bases and 4 bases respectively, with 15 bases between them. The CDR3 loop spans 16 amino acids. The CDR3 DNA reads as TGTGCCAGCAGCTTAGACATGGGACGGGCTATCACTGAAGCTTTCTTT. Translated: CASSLDMGRAITEAFF.

This clonotype occurred a few times. The rearrangement links TRBV12-3 or TRBV12-4 to TRBJ1-3; D gene uncertain. This CDR3 has 16 amino acids. V gave up 5 bases and J gave up 0 bases, with 14 bases separating them. The CDR3 is CASSKWTASSGNTIYF. The CDR3 region has the DNA TGTGCCAGCAGTAAGTGGACGGCCAGCTCTGGAAACACCATATATTTT.

In its sample, this clonotype was seen a few times. The rearrangement uses TRBV7-2 and TRBJ2-7; weak D call: TRBD2 (6 bases). Germline loops: CDR1 SGHTA, CDR2 FQGNSA. The CDR3 has 14 residues. The V gene lost 0 bases and the J gene lost 7 bases, with 13 bases spanning the gap. The CDR3 reads CASSLAAGTGEQYF. For the CDR3, the DNA is TGTGCCAGCAGCTTAGCGGCGGGGACGGGGGAGCAGTACTTC.

This clonotype showed up many times. The V gene is TRBV11-2, the J gene TRBJ1-4; no firm D call. V dropped 2 bases and J dropped 0 bases, with 7 bases sitting between them. This CDR3 contains 15 residues. Germline values: CDR1 SGHAT, CDR2 FQNNGV. The DNA of the CDR3 is TGTGCCAGCAGCTTATTAACGGCAACTAATGAAAAACTGTTTTTT. Amino acid sequence: CASSLLTATNEKLFF.

V gene TRBV15 combines with J gene TRBJ2-3, with 8 bases aligning to TRBD2. Unmatched junction bases numbered 4, after V lost 0 bases and J lost 2 bases. Germline V gene lookup returns CDR1 LNHNV and CDR2 YYDKDF (reference sequence). The length of the CDR3 is 16 residues. CDR3 loop: CATSRDKLAATDTQYF. DNA of the CDR3: TGTGCCACCAGCAGAGATAAACTAGCGGCCACAGATACGCAGTATTTT.

The CDR3 here is CASSILRTSGYNEQFF. The CDR3 bases are TGTGCCAGTAGTATCCTACGGACTAGCGGATACAATGAGCAGTTCTTC. The rearrangement joins TRBV19 to TRBJ2-1; 10 positions agree with TRBD2. V gave up 3 bases and J gave up 4 bases; unmatched junction bases: 6. The CDR3 is 16 residues long. CDR1 is LNHDA, CDR2 SQIVND, per germline (reference sequence).

This clonotype was counted many times. In DNA, the CDR3 is TGTGCCAGCAGTTTTCAGGGGTTCGATACGCAGTATTTT. Translation gives CASSFQGFDTQYF. The chain couples TRBV27 to TRBJ2-3; D might be TRBD1 (6 bases). The germline V gene has CDR1 MNHEY and CDR2 SMNVEV (reference sequence). CDR3 length equals 13 residues. V lost 3 bases and J 6 bases, leaving 10 bases between the germline ends.

This clonotype was observed a few times. The CDR3 reads CASRAPGTGAYEQYF. The CDR3 DNA follows: TGTGCCAGCAGGGCCCCCGGGACAGGGGCCTACGAGCAGTACTTC. The chain joins TRBV5-8 to TRBJ2-7, with TRBD1 identical over 10 bases. The CDR3 contains 15 residues. V shed 5 bases, J shed 2 bases, and the junction held 7 bases outside the gene matches. Germline assignment: CDR1 SGHTS and CDR2 YDEGEE.

The chain links TRBV7-9 to TRBJ2-6; 9 nucleotides match TRBD1. Germline V CDR1 and CDR2: SEHNR, FQNEAQ (reference sequence). The trim removed 5 bases at V and 2 bases at J, leaving 10 bases unmatched. The CDR3 is 18 amino acids. The CDR3 reads CASSPPGQGTAGANVLTF. CDR3 sequence (DNA): TGTGCCAGCAGCCCCCCCGGACAGGGGACGGCTGGGGCCAACGTCCTGACTTTC.

This chain connects TRBV7-2 to TRBJ2-7; weak D call: TRBD2 (5 bases). CDR1 is SGHTA, CDR2 FQGNSA, per germline. CDR3 length: 11 amino acids. Trimming removed 5 bases from V and 4 bases from J, with 6 bases in between. CDR3 bases: TGTGCCAGCAGCCGGAGGTACGAGCAGTACTTC. It codes for CASSRRYEQYF.

V is TRBV6-2 or TRBV6-3 and J is TRBJ2-1, with 8 nucleotides matching TRBD2. This CDR3 has 14 residues. Germline V gene sequence: CDR1 MNHEY, CDR2 SVGEGT. Trimming removed 5 bases from V and 9 bases from J; junction bases left unmatched: 9. The CDR3 loop reads CASSAVAGGGEQFF. The DNA for the CDR3 is TGTGCCAGCAGTGCCGTGGCGGGAGGAGGTGAGCAGTTCTTC.

In this sample, this clonotype turned up many times. The chain couples TRBV28 to TRBJ1-1, with D perhaps TRBD1 (5 bases). Germline V lookup: CDR1 MDHEN, CDR2 SYDVKM. V dropped 7 bases and J dropped 3 bases, with 12 bases sitting between them. This CDR3 contains 13 residues. CDR3 amino acids: CASTPGQDTEAFF. The CDR3 region has the DNA TGTGCCAGCACACCAGGGCAGGACACTGAAGCTTTCTTT.

The chain joins TRBV29-1 to TRBJ2-1; 12 bases map to TRBD2. The V and J ends lost 6 bases and 6 bases, in that order; junction bases with no gene match: 12. The germline V gene encodes CDR1 SQVTM and CDR2 ANQGSEA. This CDR3 contains 16 residues. The CDR3 nucleotides read TGCAGCGTGGACGGGCTAGCGGGAGGGCCCTCCAATGAGCAGTTCTTC. It yields the protein CSVDGLAGGPSNEQFF.

The V call is TRBV28, the J call TRBJ2-7; the D call may be TRBD1 or TRBD2 (5 bases each). This CDR3 contains 12 residues. V dropped 6 bases and J dropped 2 bases, with 8 bases sitting between them. Germline values: CDR1 MDHEN, CDR2 SYDVKM. The CDR3 nucleotides read TGTGCCAGCAGGGGACCGACCTACGAGCAGTACTTC. Residues: CASRGPTYEQYF.

This clonotype came up many times. This chain connects TRBV6-5 to TRBJ1-2; D remains ambiguous. The V and J ends lost 3 bases and 8 bases respectively, with 10 bases between them. This CDR3 region has 12 residues. The V gene's germline CDR1 is MNHEY and CDR2 SVGAGI. Here the CDR3 reads CASSYTGKGYTF. CDR3 coding DNA: TGTGCCAGCAGTTATACCGGAAAAGGCTACACCTTC.

This clonotype was counted between two and nine times. V gene TRBV6-5 combines with J gene TRBJ1-4; unclear D gene. The length of the CDR3 is 15 residues. Germline CDR1 and CDR2: MNHEY and SVGAGI. Trimming took 0 bases from V and 0 from J, leaving 5 bases between them. CDR3 nucleotide sequence: TGTGCCAGCAGTTACTCACTGTCAACTAATGAAAAACTGTTTTTT. Its protein product is CASSYSLSTNEKLFF.

This clonotype was seen a handful of times. The J gene is TRBJ2-7, the V gene TRBV20-1; perhaps TRBD1 as D (7 bases). The germline V gene has CDR1 DFQATT and CDR2 SNEGSKA (reference sequence). With 4 bases removed from V and 4 bases from J, the gap between germline ends came to 23 bases. This CDR3 has 16 residues. This CDR3 reads CSAINRGTASSYEQYF. The CDR3 coding sequence is TGCAGTGCTATAAACCGGGGGACAGCCTCATCATACGAGCAGTACTTC.

The chain has TRBV6-5 and TRBJ2-7, with D possibly being TRBD1 or TRBD2 (5 bases each). Germline V lookup: CDR1 MNHEY, CDR2 SVGAGI. The CDR3 sequence is 16 residues long. V was clipped by 1 base and J by 7 bases, with 20 bases between them. Here the CDR3 reads CASSYYPGTQPGEQYF. CDR3 bases: TGTGCCAGCAGTTACTACCCCGGGACGCAGCCAGGGGAGCAGTACTTC.

This chain links TRBV9 with TRBJ2-5, with 7 bases aligning to TRBD1. V lost 4 bases and J lost 1; bases outside the gene matches: 10. Germline V lookup: CDR1 SGDLS, CDR2 YYNGEE. The CDR3 is 16 residues long. The CDR3 loop reads CASSPNPGGSQETQYF. The CDR3 DNA sequence: TGTGCCAGCAGCCCTAACCCAGGGGGAAGCCAAGAGACCCAGTACTTC.

Turning to this clonotype: Possible read error: a much larger clone is one base away. The V and J genes are TRBV7-2 and TRBJ1-2, with 8 bases that match TRBD1. The V gene end was trimmed by 0 bases and the J gene end by 6 bases; junction bases not matched to a gene: 18. The CDR3 runs to 19 residues. From germline, CDR1 is SGHTA and CDR2 FQGNSA. CDR3 DNA: TGTGCCAGCAGCTTAGCGCTAAGACAGGGGATAGGCAATAGGGATGGCTACACCTTC. Its protein is CASSLALRQGIGNRDGYTF.

The chain joins TRBV7-9 to TRBJ2-7; 8 nucleotides line up with TRBD1. The CDR3 is 14 amino acids. Germline V gene data show CDR1 as SEHNR and CDR2 as FQNEAQ (reference sequence). Germline trimming cut 5 bases from V and 1 base from J; bases unmatched to any gene: 4. CDR3 sequence: CASSQRQGSYEQYF. CDR3 sequence (DNA): TGTGCCAGCAGCCAAAGACAGGGGTCCTACGAGCAGTACTTC.